A selection of T cell receptor beta chains follows, all from one sample in a study of cytomegalovirus exposure and HLA in healthy donors. Libraries were prepared by immunoSEQ multiplex PCR; TCRdb keeps only in-frame clonotypes and omits some of them. This repertoire shows about 250,000 clones, around 66% found once; its top ten account for 2% to 2.5%. Sequenced: PBMCs. The receptor source for this set is a female donor in good health and CMV-seronegative. CDR3s include the opening cysteine and the closing phenylalanine or tryptophan. The D gene is left open where the match is weak. The size field is filled for only some rows; it gives once, few, many or a size class.

CDR3nt: TGTGCCAGCAGCCAGGGGACTAGCGGCTACGAGCAGTACTTC
CDR3aa: CASSQGTSGYEQYF
j_gene: TRBJ2-7
v_gene: TRBV4-2
d_gene: TRBD2
abundance: NA

CDR3nt: TGCGCCAGCAGCCAGGGGGCTTACGGAGAAAAACTGTTTTTT
CDR3aa: CASSQGAYGEKLFF
j_gene: TRBJ1-4
v_gene: TRBV4-1
d_gene: NA
abundance: NA

CDR3nt: TGCGCCAGCAGCTTGGGATGGACTAGCGGAGGGGGGGAGACCCAGTACTTC
CDR3aa: CASSLGWTSGGGETQYF
j_gene: TRBJ2-5
v_gene: TRBV5-1
d_gene: TRBD2
abundance: NA

CDR3nt: TGCAGTGCCTCGGACAAGAGAGGCTACACCTTC
CDR3aa: CSASDKRGYTF
j_gene: TRBJ1-2
v_gene: TRBV20-1
d_gene: NA
abundance: few

CDR3nt: TGTGCCAGCAGCCCGGACAGGGCCGGTGATACGCAGTATTTT
CDR3aa: CASSPDRAGDTQYF
j_gene: TRBJ2-3
v_gene: TRBV5-4
d_gene: TRBD1
abundance: NA

CDR3nt: TGTGCCAGCAGCCCGGGACTAGTGTTTGGTGAGCAGTTCTTC
CDR3aa: CASSPGLVFGEQFF
j_gene: TRBJ2-1
v_gene: TRBV11-2
d_gene: TRBD2
abundance: few

CDR3nt: TGTGCCAGCAGCTTAGTAGGGGGGATGGCGGGAGGGCCCTACGAGCAGTACTTC
CDR3aa: CASSLVGGMAGGPYEQYF
j_gene: TRBJ2-7
v_gene: TRBV7-9
d_gene: TRBD2
abundance: once

CDR3nt: TGTGCCAGCAGCTTAGGACAGCAAGAGACCCAGTACTTC
CDR3aa: CASSLGQQETQYF
j_gene: TRBJ2-5
v_gene: TRBV7-9
d_gene: NA
abundance: few

CDR3nt: TGTGCCAGCAGCATTAGCGGGTCCGGGGAGCTGTTTTTT
CDR3aa: CASSISGSGELFF
j_gene: TRBJ2-2
v_gene: TRBV28
d_gene: TRBD2
abundance: NA

CDR3nt: TGTGCCAGTAGTTCGGCTAGCGGCCACAATGAGCAGTTCTTC
CDR3aa: CASSSASGHNEQFF
j_gene: TRBJ2-1
v_gene: TRBV19
d_gene: TRBD2
abundance: NA

CDR3nt: TGTGCTAGTGGTTTGCCACGGACAGGGATTGAGGAAAAACTGTTTTTT
CDR3aa: CASGLPRTGIEEKLFF
j_gene: TRBJ1-4
v_gene: TRBV12-5
d_gene: TRBD1
abundance: NA

CDR3nt: TGTGCCAGCAGTAAGGACAGGGCGGGTGGCTACACCTTC
CDR3aa: CASSKDRAGGYTF
j_gene: TRBJ1-2
v_gene: TRBV27
d_gene: TRBD1
abundance: NA

CDR3nt: TGTGCCAGCAGCAGGGACTTGCAAGAGACCCAGTACTTC
CDR3aa: CASSRDLQETQYF
j_gene: TRBJ2-5
v_gene: TRBV5-4
d_gene: NA
abundance: NA

CDR3nt: TGTGCCAGCAGCCAGAGTCGTTCTAACAATGAGCAGTTCTTC
CDR3aa: CASSQSRSNNEQFF
j_gene: TRBJ2-1
v_gene: TRBV16
d_gene: NA
abundance: NA

CDR3nt: TGTGCCATCAGTGAGCCCACTAGCGGGAGTATACACGAGCAGTACTTC
CDR3aa: CAISEPTSGSIHEQYF
j_gene: TRBJ2-7
v_gene: TRBV10-3
d_gene: TRBD2
abundance: NA

CDR3nt: TGTGCCATCAGTGGTAGCGGGAAGGGACAAGAGACCCAGTACTTC
CDR3aa: CAISGSGKGQETQYF
j_gene: TRBJ2-5
v_gene: TRBV10-3
d_gene: TRBD2
abundance: NA

CDR3nt: TGTGCCAGCAGTGAATTGGCGGGAGGAGCAGATACGCAGTATTTT
CDR3aa: CASSELAGGADTQYF
j_gene: TRBJ2-3
v_gene: TRBV2
d_gene: TRBD2
abundance: NA

CDR3nt: TGTGCCAGTAGCTTGCCAAGAGGGGACAGTTCTTTATCTGGGGCCAACGTCCTGACTTTC
CDR3aa: CASSLPRGDSSLSGANVLTF
j_gene: TRBJ2-6
v_gene: TRBV5-4
d_gene: TRBD1
abundance: NA

CDR3nt: TGTGCCACCAGCAGACAGGTAGAGGGCGAGCAGTACTTC
CDR3aa: CATSRQVEGEQYF
j_gene: TRBJ2-7
v_gene: TRBV15
d_gene: NA
abundance: NA

CDR3nt: TGTGCCAGCAGCTTACTAGCGGGAGCAGATACGCAGTATTTT
CDR3aa: CASSLLAGADTQYF
j_gene: TRBJ2-3
v_gene: TRBV5-8
d_gene: TRBD2
abundance: once

CDR3nt: TGCGCCAGCAGCCCTGGGACTGGCGGGGATACGCAGTATTTT
CDR3aa: CASSPGTGGDTQYF
j_gene: TRBJ2-3
v_gene: TRBV5-1
d_gene: NA
abundance: NA

CDR3nt: TGTGCTAGTGGTTTAACAGGGGGGGACACTGAAGCTTTCTTT
CDR3aa: CASGLTGGDTEAFF
j_gene: TRBJ1-1
v_gene: TRBV12-5
d_gene: TRBD1
abundance: NA

CDR3nt: TGTGCCAGCAGCGCCCGACTAGCGAGCTACGAGCAGTACTTC
CDR3aa: CASSARLASYEQYF
j_gene: TRBJ2-7
v_gene: TRBV11-2
d_gene: TRBD2
abundance: once

CDR3nt: TGTGCCAGCAGTGAACTCGGGCTAGCAACAGATACGCAGTATTTT
CDR3aa: CASSELGLATDTQYF
j_gene: TRBJ2-3
v_gene: TRBV6-1
d_gene: NA
abundance: NA

CDR3nt: TGTGCCAGCAGTACAGGGGACACCTACGAGCAGTACTTC
CDR3aa: CASSTGDTYEQYF
j_gene: TRBJ2-7
v_gene: TRBV2
d_gene: TRBD1
abundance: NA

CDR3nt: TGCGCCAGCAGCCAAACGACTAGCGGGAGAGAGACCCAGTACTTC
CDR3aa: CASSQTTSGRETQYF
j_gene: TRBJ2-5
v_gene: TRBV4-1
d_gene: TRBD2
abundance: NA

CDR3nt: TGTGCCAGTAGTATAGGTCCCCGACAGGGGGCGTCTGAAAAACTGTTTTTT
CDR3aa: CASSIGPRQGASEKLFF
j_gene: TRBJ1-4
v_gene: TRBV19
d_gene: TRBD1
abundance: NA

CDR3nt: TGTGCCAGCAGCTCCCCCCGGGACAGGGGTCTTCTTTCTGAAGCTTTCTTT
CDR3aa: CASSSPRDRGLLSEAFF
j_gene: TRBJ1-1
v_gene: TRBV5-4
d_gene: TRBD1
abundance: NA

CDR3nt: TGTGCCGGCACTTCAGGGGCCGAGCAGTACTTC
CDR3aa: CAGTSGAEQYF
j_gene: TRBJ2-7
v_gene: TRBV19
d_gene: NA
abundance: few

CDR3nt: TGTGCCAGTAGTGAGTCCTACGAGCAGTACTTC
CDR3aa: CASSESYEQYF
j_gene: TRBJ2-7
v_gene: TRBV19
d_gene: NA
abundance: NA

CDR3nt: TGTGCCAGCAGCTTCTTAGGCGGACACTCTGGAAACACCATATATTTT
CDR3aa: CASSFLGGHSGNTIYF
j_gene: TRBJ1-3
v_gene: TRBV7-2
d_gene: NA
abundance: NA

CDR3nt: TGTGCCAGCGGAACGACAGGGGCACCATACGCTTTCTTT
CDR3aa: CASGTTGAPYAFF
j_gene: TRBJ1-1
v_gene: TRBV2
d_gene: TRBD1
abundance: few

CDR3nt: TGTGCCAGCAGTGGAGACAGGCGTTCGACCGGGGAGCTGTTTTTT
CDR3aa: CASSGDRRSTGELFF
j_gene: TRBJ2-2
v_gene: TRBV2
d_gene: NA
abundance: NA

CDR3nt: TGTGCCTGGAGTCCCGACAGGGCTGGAAACACCATATATTTT
CDR3aa: CAWSPDRAGNTIYF
j_gene: TRBJ1-3
v_gene: TRBV30
d_gene: TRBD1
abundance: NA

CDR3nt: TGCGCCAGCAGCTTTAGGACTAGCAGTTACTACAATGAGCAGTTCTTC
CDR3aa: CASSFRTSSYYNEQFF
j_gene: TRBJ2-1
v_gene: TRBV5-1
d_gene: TRBD2
abundance: few

CDR3nt: TGCAGCGCCCCGGGACAGGGTTATACTGAAGCTTTCTTT
CDR3aa: CSAPGQGYTEAFF
j_gene: TRBJ1-1
v_gene: TRBV29-1
d_gene: TRBD1
abundance: few

CDR3nt: TGTGCCAGCAGCGCAGTAGCGGGAGCGGGTAATGAGCAGTTCTTC
CDR3aa: CASSAVAGAGNEQFF
j_gene: TRBJ2-1
v_gene: TRBV9
d_gene: TRBD2
abundance: few

CDR3nt: TGCGCCAGCAGCTTGGAAGCGGGCTACTACAATGAGCAGTTCTTC
CDR3aa: CASSLEAGYYNEQFF
j_gene: TRBJ2-1
v_gene: TRBV5-1
d_gene: NA
abundance: NA

CDR3nt: TGCAGTGCCAGCAGGACAGGGGAGCAGTTCTTC
CDR3aa: CSASRTGEQFF
j_gene: TRBJ2-1
v_gene: TRBV20-1
d_gene: TRBD1
abundance: NA

CDR3nt: TGCGCCAGCAGCTTGTCTCCGGGACTAGGGGATGGCTACACCTTC
CDR3aa: CASSLSPGLGDGYTF
j_gene: TRBJ1-2
v_gene: TRBV5-1
d_gene: NA
abundance: NA

CDR3nt: TGCGCCAGCAGCCCACAGGAGGGAATAGGGCACTATGGCTACACCTTC
CDR3aa: CASSPQEGIGHYGYTF
j_gene: TRBJ1-2
v_gene: TRBV4-1
d_gene: NA
abundance: NA

CDR3nt: TGTGCCAGCAGCACGTTCCAGCGGGAGAGGGGTGAGCAGTTCTTC
CDR3aa: CASSTFQRERGEQFF
j_gene: TRBJ2-1
v_gene: TRBV2
d_gene: TRBD2
abundance: NA

CDR3nt: TGTGCCAGCAGGAGGGACAGGGAAAGCAATCAGCCCCAGCATTTT
CDR3aa: CASRRDRESNQPQHF
j_gene: TRBJ1-5
v_gene: TRBV6-6
d_gene: TRBD1
abundance: NA

CDR3nt: TGTGCCAGCAGCTTAGACAGGGAGGGCTACACCTTC
CDR3aa: CASSLDREGYTF
j_gene: TRBJ1-2
v_gene: TRBV7-9
d_gene: NA
abundance: NA

CDR3nt: TGTGCCAGCAGAAGGCTTAGCGGGATGGGGGGAGAGACCCAGTACTTC
CDR3aa: CASRRLSGMGGETQYF
j_gene: TRBJ2-5
v_gene: TRBV28
d_gene: TRBD2
abundance: NA

CDR3nt: TGTGCCAGGAGGGACAGTTACACAGATACGCAGTATTTT
CDR3aa: CARRDSYTDTQYF
j_gene: TRBJ2-3
v_gene: TRBV2
d_gene: TRBD1
abundance: NA

CDR3nt: TGTGCCAGCAGGGGACAGGGAAACTCACCCCTCCACTTT
CDR3aa: CASRGQGNSPLHF
j_gene: TRBJ1-6
v_gene: TRBV6-5
d_gene: TRBD1
abundance: few

CDR3nt: TGTGCTAGCAGGGGACTAGCGGGAATCTCCCACATCTCCTACGAGCAGTACTTC
CDR3aa: CASRGLAGISHISYEQYF
j_gene: TRBJ2-7
v_gene: TRBV7-7
d_gene: TRBD2
abundance: NA

CDR3nt: TGCGCCAGCAGCCAAGAAATGACGAAGAGGGGGCAGAGCTATGGCTACACCTTC
CDR3aa: CASSQEMTKRGQSYGYTF
j_gene: TRBJ1-2
v_gene: TRBV4-1
d_gene: TRBD1
abundance: few